Shown below are 15 T cell receptor beta chains from a single sample sequenced in a study of blood T cell repertoires in COVID-19. Here immunoSEQ multiplex PCR was the method, and the copy in TCRdb shows in-frame clones only, minus some. The sample has about 350,000 clones, roughly 89% seen once. Material for sequencing was peripheral blood. The receptors were gathered from a woman in her fifties or sixties with COVID-19, enrolled during active disease.

Note on this clone: The sample contains more than one DNA sequence encoding this CDR3. V and J are TRBV11-3 and TRBJ2-7, with D possibly matching TRBD2 (7 bases). CDR3 length: 13 residues. Trimming pared 3 bases from V and 4 bases from J, leaving 10 bases between. Looked up from germline, CDR1 is SGHNT and CDR2 is YENEEA. CDR3 amino acids: CASSLGGGYEQYF. The CDR3 DNA is TGTGCCAGCAGCTTGGGAGGGGGGTACGAGCAGTACTTC.

This sequence joins TRBV4-1 and TRBJ1-6; no firm D call. This CDR3 contains 17 residues. Germline CDR1 MGHRA, CDR2 YSYEKL. Between the trimmed V and J ends, which lost 1 base and 0 bases, there was a span of 10 bases. CDR3: CASSQAGFRSYNSPLHF. The CDR3 DNA reads as TGCGCCAGCAGCCAAGCGGGATTCCGCTCCTATAATTCACCCCTCCACTTT.

The V and J genes are TRBV7-2 and TRBJ2-2; D gene unclear. Trimming took off 4 bases at V and 4 bases at J, with 7 bases between the two ends. The length of the CDR3 is 13 residues. Germline CDR1 SGHTA, CDR2 FQGNSA. The CDR3 sequence is CASSYDTTGELFF. The CDR3 nucleotides are TGTGCCAGCAGCTACGACACCACCGGGGAGCTGTTTTTT.

CDR3 residues: CASSFLRDRAHEQYF. DNA for the CDR3: TGCGCCAGCAGCTTTCTCCGGGACAGGGCTCACGAGCAGTACTTC. The rearrangement joins TRBV5-1 to TRBJ2-7; 9 bases agree with TRBD1. Unmatched junction bases numbered 8, after V lost 2 bases and J lost 5 bases. CDR1 is SGHRS, CDR2 YFSETQ, per germline. This CDR3 region has 15 residues.

A remark on this clone: The same CDR3 is also encoded by other DNA sequences in this sample. The rearrangement joins TRBV2 to TRBJ1-1; 9 bases line up with TRBD1. CDR3 length: 14 amino acids. Per the germline V gene, CDR1 is SNHLY and CDR2 is FYNNEI. The ends lost 6 bases at V and 2 bases at J; junction bases unmatched: 4. CDR3 nucleotide sequence: TGTGCCAGCAGGTACAGGGGGCTAAACACTGAAGCTTTCTTT. Its protein product is CASRYRGLNTEAFF. The variable domain in full, completed from reference TRBV2 and TRBJ1-1, reads EPEVTQTPSHQVTQMGQEVILRCVPISNHLYFYWYRQILGQKVEFLVSFYNNEISEKSEIFDDQFSVERPDGSNFTLKIRSTKLEDSAMYFCASRYRGLNTEAFFGQGTRLTVV.

The V and J genes are TRBV19 and TRBJ2-3; 9 bases align to TRBD1. The CDR3 is made up of 17 amino acids. From germline, CDR1 is LNHDA and CDR2 SQIVND (reference sequence). Trimming removed 0 bases from V and 5 bases from J; junction bases left unmatched: 9. The CDR3 DNA is TGTGCCAGTAGTATAGACTCCGGGACAGGGTCATTAGATACGCAGTATTTT. Encoded protein: CASSIDSGTGSLDTQYF.

The V and J genes are TRBV5-1 and TRBJ2-1, with TRBD2 matching over 9 bases. V was pared by 4 bases and J by 2 bases, with 7 bases of the junction left unmatched. The V gene's germline CDR1 is SGHRS and CDR2 YFSETQ. The CDR3 totals 16 residues. The CDR3 bases are TGCGCCAGCAGCCCGGGCGGGGGGGGCACCTACAATGAGCAGTTCTTC. Its protein product is CASSPGGGGTYNEQFF. Combining the CDR3 with reference TRBV5-1 and TRBJ2-1 gives the whole variable domain KAGVTQTPRYLIKTRGQQVTLSCSPISGHRSVSWYQQTPGQGLQFLFEYFSETQRNKGNFPGRFSGRQFSNSRSEMNVSTLELGDSALYLCASSPGGGGTYNEQFFGPGTRLTVL.

This clone was counted between two and nine times. This chain joins TRBV6-1 and TRBJ1-2, with unresolved D. The CDR3 runs to 12 residues. From germline, CDR1 is MNHNS and CDR2 SASEGT. V lost 2 bases and J lost 5, with 6 bases in between. CDR3 protein: CASSEFKYGYTF. CDR3 sequence (DNA): TGTGCCAGCAGTGAATTCAAATATGGCTACACCTTC.

V and J are TRBV11-2 and TRBJ1-1; D is ambiguous. This CDR3 has 14 residues. Per the germline V gene, CDR1 is SGHAT and CDR2 is FQNNGV. Trimming took off 5 bases at V and 5 bases at J, with 15 bases between the two ends. The CDR3 reads CASSPNRGRTEAFF. The CDR3 DNA follows: TGTGCCAGCAGCCCAAACCGGGGTAGGACTGAAGCTTTCTTT.

V usage is TRBV7-9 and J usage is TRBJ2-7, with TRBD2 as a possible D gene (5 bases). This CDR3 has 13 amino acids. Germline V CDR1 and CDR2: SEHNR, FQNEAQ (reference sequence). Trimming removed 4 bases at V and 9 bases at J, with 16 bases between. CDR3 in amino acids: CASSSGSSLRQYF. The CDR3 DNA is TGTGCCAGCAGCTCGGGGTCTAGTTTGAGGCAGTACTTC. The full variable domain, in which reference TRBV7-9 and TRBJ2-7 provide the parts outside the CDR3, is DTGVSQNPRHKITKRGQNVTFRCDPISEHNRLYWYRQTLGQGPEFLTYFQNEAQLEKSRLLSDRFSAERPKGSFSTLEIQRTEQGDSAMYLCASSSGSSLRQYFGPGTRLTVT.

The chain combines TRBV11-3 with TRBJ2-1; tentative D call: TRBD2 (5 bases). This CDR3 has 13 residues. The V and J ends lost 5 bases and 9 bases respectively, with 14 bases between them. Germline V lookup: CDR1 SGHNT, CDR2 YENEEA. The CDR3, as DNA: TGTGCCAGCAGCCCCGCGGGTTCGGGTGAGCAGTTCTTC. Translated, it gives CASSPAGSGEQFF. The whole variable domain, remainder taken from reference TRBV11-3 and TRBJ2-1, is EAGVVQSPRYKIIEKKQPVAFWCNPISGHNTLYWYLQNLGQGPELLIRYENEEAVDDSQLPKDRFSAERLKGVDSTLKIQPAELGDSAVYLCASSPAGSGEQFFGPGTRLTVL.

The rearrangement joins TRBV19 to TRBJ1-2, with D perhaps matching TRBD1 (5 bases). Per germline, CDR1 LNHDA and CDR2 SQIVND (reference sequence). With 4 bases removed from V and 7 bases from J, the gap between germline ends came to 22 bases. This CDR3 has 16 residues. Written as DNA, the CDR3 is TGTGCCAGTAGTAATCGAGGAGGGGCCGATGATTTTGGCTACACCTTC. Encoded protein: CASSNRGGADDFGYTF.

The genes are TRBV11-1 and TRBJ1-4; 9 nucleotides agree with TRBD1. The length of the CDR3 is 16 residues. Germline assignment: CDR1 SGHAT and CDR2 FQDESV (reference sequence). The junction had 6 bases not matched to a gene; V was cut back by 5 bases and J by 2 bases. The CDR3 nucleotides are TGTGCCAGCAGCAGACAGGGGGGGACGACTAATGAAAAACTGTTTTTT. This gives the protein CASSRQGGTTNEKLFF.

This clone was recorded once. The chain has TRBV5-6 and TRBJ2-5, with 16 bases matching TRBD2. The ends lost 4 bases at V and 7 bases at J; junction bases unmatched: 7. Germline-derived CDR1 and CDR2 are SGHDT and YYEEEE. This CDR3 comprises 16 residues. This CDR3 reads CASSGTSGGAWLTQYF. CDR3 in DNA: TGTGCCAGCAGCGGGACTAGCGGGGGGGCATGGTTGACCCAGTACTTC.

The V call is TRBV11-2, the J call TRBJ2-5; 10 nucleotides align to TRBD2. Germline assignment: CDR1 SGHAT and CDR2 FQNNGV. The CDR3 loop spans 16 amino acids. V dropped 2 bases and J dropped 4; count of bases not matched to a gene: 7. CDR3 bases: TGTGCCAGCAGCTTATTCCCAGCGGGGGGGGGAGAGACCCAGTACTTC. It encodes CASSLFPAGGGETQYF.